This TCR beta chain came from a study of cytomegalovirus exposure and HLA in healthy donors. Regarding the study as a whole: Later analysis showed most CMV-associated TCR beta chains appearing HLA-restricted. HLA alleles were associated with roughly 17,000 TCR beta sequences in a later analysis at 0.05 false discovery rate. When the data were analyzed later, several of the most significant clusters appeared to be linked to common viral pathogens.

PCR was performed using 60 Vbeta and 13 Jbeta primers. TCRdb's table, derived via immunoSEQ multiplex PCR, lists solely in-frame clones and lacks some. The sample has some 140,000 clones, approximately 10% seen once. This clone was counted between two and nine times. The antigen is not known. Trimming stripped 6 bases from V and 1 base from J, with 13 bases between. Germline CDR1 MNHEY, CDR2 SMNVEV (reference sequence). The CDR3 is made up of 14 amino acids. This chain uses TRBV27 with TRBJ2-7; tentative D call: TRBD1 (6 bases). Sequenced sample: PBMCs. This receptor was taken from a middle-aged woman in good health and CMV-seropositive. As DNA, the CDR3 is TGTGCCAGCAGACCGACAGGATCGTCCTACGAGCAGTACTTC. Its protein product is CASRPTGSSYEQYF.